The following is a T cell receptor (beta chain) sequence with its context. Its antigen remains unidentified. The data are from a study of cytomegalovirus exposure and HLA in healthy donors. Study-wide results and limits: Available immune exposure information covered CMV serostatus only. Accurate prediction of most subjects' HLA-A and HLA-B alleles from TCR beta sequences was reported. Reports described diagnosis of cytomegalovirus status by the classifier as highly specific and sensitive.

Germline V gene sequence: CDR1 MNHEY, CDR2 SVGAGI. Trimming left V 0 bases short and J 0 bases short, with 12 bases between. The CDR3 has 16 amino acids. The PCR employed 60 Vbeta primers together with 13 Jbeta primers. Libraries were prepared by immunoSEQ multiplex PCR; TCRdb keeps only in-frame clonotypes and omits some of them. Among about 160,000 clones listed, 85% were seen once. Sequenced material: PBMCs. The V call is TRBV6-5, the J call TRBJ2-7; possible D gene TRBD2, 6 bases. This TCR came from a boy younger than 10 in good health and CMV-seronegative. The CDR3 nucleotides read TGTGCCAGCAGTTACTCGGGAGGCGCGAGCTCCTACGAGCAGTACTTC. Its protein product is CASSYSGGASSYEQYF.